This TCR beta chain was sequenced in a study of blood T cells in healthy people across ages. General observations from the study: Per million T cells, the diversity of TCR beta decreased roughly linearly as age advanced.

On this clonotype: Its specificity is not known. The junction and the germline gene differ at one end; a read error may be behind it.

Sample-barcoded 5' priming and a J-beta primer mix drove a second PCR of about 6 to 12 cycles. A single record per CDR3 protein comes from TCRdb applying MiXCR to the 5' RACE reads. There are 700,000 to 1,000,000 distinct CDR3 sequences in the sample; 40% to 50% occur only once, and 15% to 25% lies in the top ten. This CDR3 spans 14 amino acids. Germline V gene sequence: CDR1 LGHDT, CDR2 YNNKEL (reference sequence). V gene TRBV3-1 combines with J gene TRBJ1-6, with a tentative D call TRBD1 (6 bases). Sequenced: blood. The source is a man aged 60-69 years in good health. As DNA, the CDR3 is TGTGCCAGCAACCAACAGGGTATAAGCTCACCCCTCCACTTT. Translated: CASNQQGISSPLHF.